This T cell receptor beta chain was found in a study of T-cell reconstitution after alpha-beta-depleted transplantation in children. Findings and caveats of the study: A year had passed since transplant, and T-cell counts and diversity by then came mostly from newly produced T cells. For some patients, TCRbeta diversity was high at day 60 because of recipient T cells and thymic progenitors that survived. Roughly two months post-transplant, alpha-beta T cells reportedly originated from several hundred graft clones that had expanded.

J was trimmed by 0 bases and V by 6 bases; bases with no gene match: 8. Germline CDR1 is DFQATT and CDR2 is SNEGSKA (reference sequence). This CDR3 contains 15 residues. During its preparation, the TCRbeta library received unique molecular identifiers. TCRdb processed the PCR reads anew with MiXCR; each CDR3 protein has one entry. The sample lists roughly 570,000 distinct CDR3 sequences; about a quarter were seen once. As for this clonotype: The antigen is not known.

This sample comprised PBMCs, obtained before TCRalphabeta/CD19-depleted stem cell transplant. The rearrangement links TRBV20-1 to TRBJ2-4, with TRBD1 matching 7 bases. The source of this sequence is a boy under two years old with Wiskott-Aldrich syndrome, due to receive a stem cell transplant. The CDR3 protein is CSAITGVRAKNIQYF. The CDR3 region has the DNA TGCAGTGCCATCACAGGGGTCCGAGCCAAAAACATTCAGTACTTC.